This entry is about one T cell receptor beta chain. Its antigen is not yet known. No base qualities exist here, and no much larger clone lies one base off it. The sample is drawn from a study of blood T cell repertoires in COVID-19 (dated by TCRdb to the early 2020s). Regarding the complete study: The collaborator samples originated in the United States, Italy and Spain and spanned the acute and convalescent phases of COVID-19. The repertoires were made available in a free public database intended to serve as a resource for research on the immune response to SARS-CoV-2. The dataset comprised deeply sampled blood TCRbeta repertoires from subjects exposed to, actively infected with, or recovered from COVID-19. Where available, HLA class I and class II types were obtained from metadata supplied by the sample provider rather than from assay-based typing. The samples were drawn from two sources: the first 160 participants of the ongoing ImmuneRACE study, and 1,000 to 1,500 subjects contributed by 6 global collaborators. The material from the prospective study consisted of cDNA or gDNA derived from T cells, B-cell-depleted T cells, or PBMCs. Nearly every sample came with metadata listing a de-identified subject ID, COVID-19 status, age in years and sex. Overall study results and their limits: The amount of clinical and demographic metadata varied by source and participant and was provided uncurated.

TCRbeta CDR3 regions were amplified from genomic DNA by means of the immunoSEQ Assay, a bias-controlled multiplex PCR. The authors' analysis ran thus. The number of nucleated cells in each sample was estimated from the amplification of reference gene primers within the assay. Sequence reads were collapsed and filtered to measure the absolute abundance of every unique TCRbeta CDR3 rearrangement. For each sample, productive Simpson clonality was calculated as the square root of Simpson's diversity index over productive rearrangements. Held by TCRdb, this immuneACCESS table contains in-frame sequences only and omits some clones. Under half of the omission traces to an unresolved V gene where checked; the cause of the rest is unknown. V and J calls and clone size come straight from that table; D and trimming were deduced from the DNA. This sample holds 310,000 or so clones; approximately 90% were observed only once. The ten biggest clones cover about 2.2% of the sample.

The junction shows trimming of 1 base on V and 6 bases on J, plus 18 bases between the germline ends. Including cysteine and phenylalanine, the CDR3 has 16 amino acids. Kept here is only the CDR3 DNA, which spans 48 bases and is read in frame from base 1. The germline V gene (reference sequence) gives CDR1 as MNHEY and CDR2 as SMNVEV. One collaborating source in Seattle enrolled patients while the patients were actively infected and followed the patients over time throughout the course of disease. Each collaborating institution followed its own protocols to collect whole blood in K2EDTA tubes. For TCRbeta analysis, collaborator samples were shipped as frozen whole blood, as isolated PBMCs, or as DNA extracted from either sample type.

Sequenced: peripheral blood. The sequence came from a woman between 25 and 40 years old with COVID-19, enrolled during active disease. This receptor chain uses TRBV27 and TRBJ1-2; no D gene call is confident. CDR3 region: CASSLWSSTSRNGYTF. The sequenced DNA is TGTGCCAGCAGTTTATGGTCCAGCACCTCGAGGAATGGCTACACCTTC.